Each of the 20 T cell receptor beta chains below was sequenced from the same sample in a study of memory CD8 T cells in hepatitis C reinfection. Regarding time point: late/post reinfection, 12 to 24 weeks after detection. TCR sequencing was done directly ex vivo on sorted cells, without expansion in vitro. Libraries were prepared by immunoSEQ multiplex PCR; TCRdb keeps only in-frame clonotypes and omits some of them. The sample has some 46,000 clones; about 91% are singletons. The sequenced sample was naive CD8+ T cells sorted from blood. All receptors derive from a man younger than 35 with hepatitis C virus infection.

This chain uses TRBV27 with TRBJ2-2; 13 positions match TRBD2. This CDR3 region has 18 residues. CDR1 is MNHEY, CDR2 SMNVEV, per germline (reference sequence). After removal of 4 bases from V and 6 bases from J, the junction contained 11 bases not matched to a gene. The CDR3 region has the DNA TGTGCCAGCAGTTCCTTACTAGCGGGAGGGCCATCGGCCGGGGAGCTGTTTTTT. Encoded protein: CASSSLLAGGPSAGELFF.

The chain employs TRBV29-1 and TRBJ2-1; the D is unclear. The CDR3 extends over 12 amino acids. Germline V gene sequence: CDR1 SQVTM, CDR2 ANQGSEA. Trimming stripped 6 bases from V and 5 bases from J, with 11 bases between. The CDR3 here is CSVLGPNNEQFF. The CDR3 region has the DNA TGCAGCGTGCTTGGGCCCAACAATGAGCAGTTCTTC.

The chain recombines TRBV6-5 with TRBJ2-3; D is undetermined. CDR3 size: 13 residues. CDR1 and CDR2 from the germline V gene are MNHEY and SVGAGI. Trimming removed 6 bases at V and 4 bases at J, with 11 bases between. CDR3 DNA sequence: TGTGCCAGCAGCCCGGTAGCTCCAGATACGCAGTATTTT. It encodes CASSPVAPDTQYF.

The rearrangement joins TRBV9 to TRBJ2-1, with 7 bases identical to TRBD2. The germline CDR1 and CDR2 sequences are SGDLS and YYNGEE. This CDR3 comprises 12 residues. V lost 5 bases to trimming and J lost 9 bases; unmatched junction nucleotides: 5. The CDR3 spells CASSGPGGEQFF. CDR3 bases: TGTGCCAGCAGTGGCCCGGGGGGTGAGCAGTTCTTC.

The CDR3 DNA reads TGTGCCAGCAGTTCGAGTCGGGACAGGGCCTATCCGGAAGGCTACACCTTC. Protein: CASSSSRDRAYPEGYTF. This sequence joins TRBV28 and TRBJ1-2; the match to TRBD1 covers 9 bases. The ends lost 4 bases at V and 8 bases at J; junction bases unmatched: 17. Germline CDR1 and CDR2: MDHEN and SYDVKM. The CDR3 is 17 amino acids.

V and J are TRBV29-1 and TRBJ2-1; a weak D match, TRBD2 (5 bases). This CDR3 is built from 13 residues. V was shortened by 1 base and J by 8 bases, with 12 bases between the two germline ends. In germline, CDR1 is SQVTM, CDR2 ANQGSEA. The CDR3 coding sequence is TGCAGCGTTGAAGGGACTTGGGGATATGAGCAGTTCTTC. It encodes CSVEGTWGYEQFF.

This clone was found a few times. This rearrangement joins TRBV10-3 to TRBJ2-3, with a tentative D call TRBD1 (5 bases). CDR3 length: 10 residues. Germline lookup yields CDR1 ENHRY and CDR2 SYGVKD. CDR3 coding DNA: TGTGCTAGGGGCGCAGATACGCAGTATTTT. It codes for CARGADTQYF.

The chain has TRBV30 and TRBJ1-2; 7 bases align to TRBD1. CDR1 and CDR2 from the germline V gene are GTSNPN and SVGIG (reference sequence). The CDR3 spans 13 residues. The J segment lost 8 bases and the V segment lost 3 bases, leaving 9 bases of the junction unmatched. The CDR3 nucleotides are TGTGCCTGGAGCCTTGGGACAGTGCGGGGCTACACCTTC. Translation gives CAWSLGTVRGYTF.

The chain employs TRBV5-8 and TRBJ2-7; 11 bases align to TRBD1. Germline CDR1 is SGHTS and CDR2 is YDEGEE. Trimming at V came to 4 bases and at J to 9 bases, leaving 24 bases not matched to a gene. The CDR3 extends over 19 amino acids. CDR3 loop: CASSIGTGGLLYPTFVQYV. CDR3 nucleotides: TGTGCCAGCAGCATAGGGACAGGGGGTTTGTTGTATCCGACCTTCGTGCAGTACGTC.

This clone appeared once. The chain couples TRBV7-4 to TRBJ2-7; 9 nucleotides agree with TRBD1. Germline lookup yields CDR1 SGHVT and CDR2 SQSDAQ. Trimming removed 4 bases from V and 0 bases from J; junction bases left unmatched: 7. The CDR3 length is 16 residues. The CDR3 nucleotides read TGTGCCAGCAGCTCACTCCGGGACAGGGACTCCTACGAGCAGTACTTC. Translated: CASSSLRDRDSYEQYF.

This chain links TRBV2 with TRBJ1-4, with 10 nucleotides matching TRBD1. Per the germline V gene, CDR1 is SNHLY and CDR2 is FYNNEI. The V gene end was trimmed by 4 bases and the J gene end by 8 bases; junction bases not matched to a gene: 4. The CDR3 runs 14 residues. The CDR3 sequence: CASSGQGAGEKLFF. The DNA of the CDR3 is TGTGCCAGCAGTGGACAGGGGGCGGGGGAAAAACTGTTTTTT.

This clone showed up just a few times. CDR3 sequence: CASTPSTEAFF. CDR3 nucleotide sequence: TGTGCCAGCACCCCCAGCACTGAAGCTTTCTTT. The chain links TRBV6-1 to TRBJ1-1; unclear D gene. The germline CDR1 and CDR2 sequences are MNHNS and SASEGT. The CDR3 consists of 11 residues. The V and J ends lost 7 bases and 4 bases respectively, with 7 bases between them.

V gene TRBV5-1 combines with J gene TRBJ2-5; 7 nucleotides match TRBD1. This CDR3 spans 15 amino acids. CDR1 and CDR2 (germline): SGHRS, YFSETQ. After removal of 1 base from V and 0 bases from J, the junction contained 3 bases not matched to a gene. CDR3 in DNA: TGCGCCAGCAGCTTGATAGGGGGCAACCAAGAGACCCAGTACTTC. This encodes CASSLIGGNQETQYF.

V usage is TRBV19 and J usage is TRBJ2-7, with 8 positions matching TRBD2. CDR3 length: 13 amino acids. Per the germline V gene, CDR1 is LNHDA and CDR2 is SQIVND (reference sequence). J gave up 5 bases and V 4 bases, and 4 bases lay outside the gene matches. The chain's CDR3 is CASSNGLADEQYF. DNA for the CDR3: TGTGCCAGTAGTAACGGACTAGCCGACGAGCAGTACTTC.

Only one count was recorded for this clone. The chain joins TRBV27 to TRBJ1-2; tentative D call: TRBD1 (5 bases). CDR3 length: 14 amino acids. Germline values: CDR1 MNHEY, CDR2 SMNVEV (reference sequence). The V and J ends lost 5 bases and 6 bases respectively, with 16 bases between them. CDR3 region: CASSPVSGEDGYTF. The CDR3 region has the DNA TGTGCCAGCAGTCCGGTTTCGGGGGAGGATGGCTACACCTTC.

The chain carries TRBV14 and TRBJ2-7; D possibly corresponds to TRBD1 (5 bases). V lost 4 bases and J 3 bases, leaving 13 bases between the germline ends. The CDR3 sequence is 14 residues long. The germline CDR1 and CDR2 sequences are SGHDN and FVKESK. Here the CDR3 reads CASSPVGQGYEQYF. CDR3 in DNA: TGTGCCAGCAGCCCCGTAGGGCAGGGCTACGAGCAGTACTTC.

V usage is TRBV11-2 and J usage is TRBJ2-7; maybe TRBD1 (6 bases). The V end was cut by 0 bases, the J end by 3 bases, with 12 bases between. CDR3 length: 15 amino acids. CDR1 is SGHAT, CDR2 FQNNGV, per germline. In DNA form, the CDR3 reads TGTGCCAGCAGCTTAGATCGAGCCAGGGGCTACGAGCAGTACGTC. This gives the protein CASSLDRARGYEQYV.

The CDR3 loop reads CASSSTGNTEAFF. The CDR3 region has the DNA TGTGCCAGCAGTTCAACAGGGAACACTGAAGCTTTCTTT. V usage is TRBV6-5 and J usage is TRBJ1-1; TRBD1 is a possible D gene (5 bases). CDR3 length equals 13 residues. The V end lost 4 bases, the J end lost 1 base, and 7 bases lay between the germline ends. CDR1 MNHEY and CDR2 SVGAGI come from the germline V gene.

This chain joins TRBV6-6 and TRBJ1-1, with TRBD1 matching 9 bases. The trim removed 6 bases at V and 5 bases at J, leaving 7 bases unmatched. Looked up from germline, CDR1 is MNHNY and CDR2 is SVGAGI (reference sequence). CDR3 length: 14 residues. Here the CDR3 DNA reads TGTGCCAGCAGCCCTAGACAGGGGGAGACTGAAGCTTTCTTT. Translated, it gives CASSPRQGETEAFF.

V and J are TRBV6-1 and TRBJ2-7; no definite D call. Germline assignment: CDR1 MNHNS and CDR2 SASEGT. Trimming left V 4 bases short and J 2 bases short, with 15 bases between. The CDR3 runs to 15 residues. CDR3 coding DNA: TGTGCCAGCAGTGTAAACCCCCTTGGGGCCTACGAGCAGTACGTC. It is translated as CASSVNPLGAYEQYV.